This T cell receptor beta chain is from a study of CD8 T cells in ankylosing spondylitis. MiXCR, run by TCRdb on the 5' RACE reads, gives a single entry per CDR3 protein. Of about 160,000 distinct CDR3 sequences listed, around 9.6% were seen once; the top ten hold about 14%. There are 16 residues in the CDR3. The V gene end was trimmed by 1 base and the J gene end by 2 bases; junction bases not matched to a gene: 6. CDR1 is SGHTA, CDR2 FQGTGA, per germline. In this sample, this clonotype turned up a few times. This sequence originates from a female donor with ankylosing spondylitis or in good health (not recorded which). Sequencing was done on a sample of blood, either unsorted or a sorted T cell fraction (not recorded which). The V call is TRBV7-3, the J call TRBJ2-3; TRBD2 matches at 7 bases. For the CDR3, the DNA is TGTGCCAGCAGCTTAATGGAGGGAGGGGCCACAGATACGCAGTATTTT. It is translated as CASSLMEGGATDTQYF.